These 32 T cell receptor beta chains were all obtained from the same sample, sequenced in a study of cytomegalovirus exposure and HLA in healthy donors. The study ran its PCR with 60 Vbeta and 13 Jbeta primers. Libraries were prepared by immunoSEQ multiplex PCR; TCRdb keeps only in-frame clonotypes and omits some of them. The top ten clones hold approximately 2.9% of a sample with some 130,000 clones, 70% to 80% of them seen once. The sequenced material came from PBMCs. The receptors stem from a human donor in good health.

The rearrangement joins TRBV28 to TRBJ2-3; 7 positions match TRBD1. Germline-derived CDR1 and CDR2 are MDHEN and SYDVKM. CDR3 size: 13 residues. The V and J ends lost 5 bases and 5 bases, in that order; junction bases with no gene match: 4. The CDR3 DNA sequence: TGTGCCAGCAGTCCCCACAGGGGAGATACGCAGTATTTT. It yields the protein CASSPHRGDTQYF.

This clone was observed once. The chain uses TRBV5-5 and TRBJ1-5, with TRBD1 matching 7 bases. The CDR3 sequence is 19 residues long. Germline V CDR1 and CDR2: SGHKS, YYEKEE (reference sequence). V gave up 0 bases and J gave up 0 bases; unmatched junction bases: 12. CDR3 in DNA: TGTGCCAGCAGCTTGGCCCCAGGACAGGCCCCCTATAGCAATCAGCCCCAGCATTTT. Its protein is CASSLAPGQAPYSNQPQHF.

V gene TRBV19 combines with J gene TRBJ1-1; 8 bases agree with TRBD1. Losses at the gene ends were 9 bases for V and 9 bases for J; bases not matched to a gene: 12. CDR3 length: 13 amino acids. The germline CDR1 and CDR2 sequences are LNHDA and SQIVND (reference sequence). The CDR3 sequence: CASSDRATDQAFF. The DNA of the CDR3 is TGTGCCAGCTCGGACAGGGCCACGGATCAAGCTTTCTTT.

The chain employs TRBV7-6 and TRBJ2-5; 9 bases are a match to TRBD2. Germline CDR1 SGHVS, CDR2 FNYEAQ. CDR3 length: 17 residues. V lost 4 bases to trimming and J lost 5 bases; unmatched junction nucleotides: 14. DNA of the CDR3: TGTGCCAGCAGCTCGCACCCGACTAGCGGACCGGGGGAGACCCAGTACTTC. Protein product: CASSSHPTSGPGETQYF.

As regards this clone: Relative to the germline gene, one junction end is altered; a read error may explain this. The V gene is TRBV7-9, the J gene TRBJ1-1; 7 bases match TRBD1. This CDR3 contains 11 residues. Germline CDR1 SEHNR, CDR2 FQNEAQ (reference sequence). CDR3 bases: TGTGCCAGCAGCTGGGTCGGGACAGTTGCATTT. It specifies CASSWVGTVAF.

V and J are TRBV5-6 and TRBJ2-7; 14 positions match TRBD2. Germline assignment: CDR1 SGHDT and CDR2 YYEEEE. CDR3 length equals 17 residues. With V trimmed by 0 bases and J by 1 base, 3 bases remained unmatched. CDR3 nucleotide sequence: TGTGCCAGCAGCTTGGGACTAGCGGGGGGGAGGTCCTACGAGCAGTACTTC. Translated: CASSLGLAGGRSYEQYF.

The chain uses TRBV29-1 and TRBJ2-1; the D gene is possibly TRBD1 (7 bases). Germline-derived CDR1 and CDR2 are SQVTM and ANQGSEA. The CDR3 has 15 amino acids. Trimming shortened V by 2 bases and J by 7 bases, and 18 bases separated the two germline ends. The CDR3 spells CSVETTGRWLNEQFF. For the CDR3, the DNA is TGCAGCGTTGAAACGACAGGGAGGTGGTTAAATGAGCAGTTCTTC.

The chain uses TRBV25-1 and TRBJ2-7, with TRBD2 identical over 9 bases. Germline trimming cut 7 bases from V and 4 bases from J; bases unmatched to any gene: 8. This CDR3 region has 14 residues. CDR1 and CDR2 from the germline V gene are MGHDK and SYGVNS. CDR3 DNA sequence: TGTGCCAGCAAGGAAGCGGGGGGCCGGTACGAGCAGTACTTC. Translation: CASKEAGGRYEQYF.

In nucleotides, the CDR3 is TGTGCCAGCAGTACAGGGGGCAATCAGCCCCAGCATTTT. The encoded protein is CASSTGGNQPQHF. The chain uses TRBV6-5 and TRBJ1-5; 7 nucleotides align to TRBD1. The CDR3 consists of 13 residues. V lost 5 bases, J lost 2 bases, and 0 bases stayed unmatched. Germline loops: CDR1 MNHEY, CDR2 SVGAGI.

The rearrangement joins TRBV5-1 to TRBJ1-2; D possibly corresponds to TRBD1 (6 bases). The germline V and J ends were trimmed by 0 bases and 8 bases, with 14 bases remaining between them. The germline gives CDR1 SGHRS, CDR2 YFSETQ. This CDR3 comprises 14 residues. CDR3 sequence (DNA): TGCGCCAGCAGCTTGGGGGCAGGGGCCGAAGGCTACACCTTC. Protein sequence: CASSLGAGAEGYTF.

This clone came up a few times. The chain recombines TRBV9 with TRBJ2-5, with 10 bases matching TRBD1. The DNA end is a closer match to TRBJ2-7, so the J assignment may be wrong. The CDR3 runs to 15 residues. In germline, CDR1 is SGDLS, CDR2 YYNGEE. CDR3 in amino acids: CASSGQGARHYEQYF. The CDR3 DNA reads TGTGCCAGCAGCGGACAGGGGGCGAGGCACTACGAGCAGTACTTC.

V usage is TRBV5-4 and J usage is TRBJ2-6, with D perhaps TRBD1 (6 bases). The CDR3 is made up of 16 amino acids. Germline CDR1 SGHNT, CDR2 YYREEE (reference sequence). Trimming took 4 bases from V and 1 from J, leaving 12 bases between them. The CDR3 sequence: CASSQDTGSGANVLTF. In DNA form, the CDR3 reads TGTGCCAGCAGCCAAGATACAGGGTCTGGGGCCAACGTCCTGACTTTC.

This clone was detected a few times. The chain employs TRBV9 and TRBJ2-2, with 7 bases matching TRBD2. CDR3 length: 17 residues. With V trimmed by 3 bases and J by 1 base, 9 bases remained unmatched. Germline V gene lookup returns CDR1 SGDLS and CDR2 YYNGEE. The CDR3 reads CASSAGRARRNTGELFF. The CDR3 region has the DNA TGTGCCAGCAGCGCTGGGAGGGCGCGCAGGAACACCGGGGAGCTGTTTTTT.

The chain uses TRBV18 and TRBJ1-1; unclear D gene. CDR3 length equals 14 residues. The V end was cut by 4 bases, the J end by 1 base, with 10 bases between. The germline gives CDR1 KGHSH, CDR2 LQKENI. CDR3 coding DNA: TGTGCCAGCTCACAAATACAGAGGAACACTGAAGCTTTCTTT. Protein product: CASSQIQRNTEAFF.

The sample holds one count of this clone. V is TRBV16 and J is TRBJ1-1, with D tentatively TRBD1 (5 bases). V dropped 1 base and J dropped 4 bases, with 7 bases sitting between them. CDR1 is KGHSY and CDR2 is FQNENV in the germline V gene. CDR3 length: 13 amino acids. The CDR3 loop is CASSQLGRTEAFF. The CDR3 bases are TGTGCCAGCAGCCAATTGGGGCGCACTGAAGCTTTCTTT.

The rearrangement uses TRBV30 and TRBJ1-1; possible D gene TRBD1, 6 bases. V was cut by 5 bases and J by 6 bases, with 10 bases left in between. Germline CDR1 reads GTSNPN; CDR2 reads SVGIG (reference sequence). This CDR3 comprises 11 residues. In nucleotides, the CDR3 is TGTGCCTGGCGTAAGGGGGCTGAAGCTTTCTTT. This gives the protein CAWRKGAEAFF.

This clone has a handful of counts. The chain links TRBV5-1 to TRBJ1-2, with D maybe TRBD1 (6 bases). The ends were cut back, 4 bases at V and 8 bases at J, with 15 bases in the middle. Per germline, CDR1 SGHRS and CDR2 YFSETQ. CDR3 length: 13 residues. In DNA form, the CDR3 reads TGCGCCAGCAGCATAGGGACAACGGGGGGCTACACCTTC. Translating gives CASSIGTTGGYTF.

The V call is TRBV27, the J call TRBJ2-3, with 8 bases that match TRBD1. The CDR3 has 13 residues. Germline lookup yields CDR1 MNHEY and CDR2 SMNVEV (reference sequence). V dropped 10 bases and J dropped 3; count of bases not matched to a gene: 6. The CDR3 DNA follows: TGTGCCACCCAGGGGGCAGGGACAGATACGCAGTATTTT. Amino acid sequence: CATQGAGTDTQYF.

J is TRBJ1-1 and V is TRBV7-9; no clear D. The CDR3 runs 14 residues. CDR1 is SEHNR and CDR2 is FQNEAQ in the germline V gene (reference sequence). The V end lost 5 bases, the J end lost 6 bases, and 16 bases lay between the germline ends. The CDR3 nucleotides read TGTGCCAGCAGCACCCACATCCGCTTCGCTGAAGCTTTCTTT. Amino acids: CASSTHIRFAEAFF.

For this clone: Its ends do not fully match the called genes, so a read error is possible. The chain employs TRBV4-2 and TRBJ1-3; tentatively, D is TRBD1 (6 bases). Per germline, CDR1 LGHNA and CDR2 YNFKEQ. The CDR3 runs 16 residues. CDR3 nucleotides: TGTGCCAGCAGCCAAGACAGCGCCAGCCGCAGAGACAGGCCAAATTTT. Protein product: CASSQDSASRRDRPNF.

The chain joins TRBV6-5 to TRBJ1-2; D is uncertain. V lost 8 bases and J 2 bases, leaving 6 bases between the germline ends. The CDR3 consists of 11 residues. Germline V gives CDR1 MNHEY, CDR2 SVGAGI. CDR3 residues: CASEGNYGYTF. CDR3 coding DNA: TGTGCCAGCGAGGGAAACTATGGCTACACCTTC.

The chain joins TRBV30 to TRBJ1-2; 8 bases are shared with TRBD1. The germline V gene encodes CDR1 GTSNPN and CDR2 SVGIG (reference sequence). This CDR3 contains 14 residues. After removal of 2 bases from V and 8 bases from J, the junction contained 10 bases not matched to a gene. CDR3 bases: TGTGCCTGGAGTACAGGGGGAGCATCCGAGGGCTACACCTTC. The encoded protein is CAWSTGGASEGYTF. The variable domain in full, completed from reference TRBV30 and TRBJ1-2, reads SQTIHQWPATLVQPVGSPLSLECTVEGTSNPNLYWYRQAAGRGLQLLFYSVGIGQISSEVPQNLSASRPQDRQFILSSKKLLLSDSGFYLCAWSTGGASEGYTFGSGTRLTVV.

V is TRBV7-2 and J is TRBJ2-5; D may be TRBD2 (6 bases). The V and J ends lost 1 base and 5 bases respectively, with 11 bases between them. Germline assignment: CDR1 SGHTA and CDR2 FQGNSA. The CDR3 totals 14 residues. CDR3 loop: CASSLVAGKETQYF. The CDR3 bases are TGTGCCAGCAGCTTAGTTGCGGGGAAGGAGACCCAGTACTTC. Looking up the rest from reference TRBV7-2 and TRBJ2-5 gives the full variable domain: GAGVSQSPSNKVTEKGKDVELRCDPISGHTALYWYRQSLGQGLEFLIYFQGNSAPDKSGLPSDRFSAERTGGSVSTLTIQRTQQEDSAVYLCASSLVAGKETQYFGPGTRLLVL.

This chain connects TRBV18 to TRBJ2-3; 7 positions agree with TRBD2. The CDR3 runs 17 residues. CDR1 is KGHSH and CDR2 is LQKENI in the germline V gene. After removal of 4 bases from V and 0 bases from J, the junction contained 10 bases not matched to a gene. CDR3 in amino acids: CASSLLGSGTSTDTQYF. The CDR3 nucleotides read TGTGCCAGCTCACTCCTAGGAAGCGGGACTAGCACAGATACGCAGTATTTT.

The chain recombines TRBV5-1 with TRBJ1-4; 11 bases match TRBD1. This CDR3 is 19 amino acids long. V dropped 10 bases and J dropped 2; count of bases not matched to a gene: 19. Germline loops: CDR1 SGHRS, CDR2 YFSETQ. The CDR3 loop reads CASSLYGTGGKGTNEKLFF. The CDR3 DNA sequence: TGCGCCTCCAGCTTGTATGGGACAGGGGGGAAAGGCACTAATGAAAAACTGTTTTTT. The whole variable domain, remainder taken from reference TRBV5-1 and TRBJ1-4, is KAGVTQTPRYLIKTRGQQVTLSCSPISGHRSVSWYQQTPGQGLQFLFEYFSETQRNKGNFPGRFSGRQFSNSRSEMNVSTLELGDSALYLCASSLYGTGGKGTNEKLFFGSGTQLSVL.

This chain links TRBV9 with TRBJ2-3; 10 bases are a match to TRBD2. The CDR3 loop spans 17 amino acids. Germline CDR1 and CDR2: SGDLS and YYNGEE. The J segment lost 2 bases and the V segment lost 3 bases, leaving 9 bases of the junction unmatched. DNA for the CDR3: TGTGCCAGCAGCGCTAGCGGGAGCCCCATCTTCACAGATACGCAGTATTTT. Amino acid sequence: CASSASGSPIFTDTQYF.

The genes are TRBV9 and TRBJ2-7; D uncertain. Trimming pared 3 bases from V and 0 bases from J, leaving 19 bases between. CDR1 is SGDLS and CDR2 is YYNGEE in the germline V gene. The CDR3 extends over 17 amino acids. CDR3 region: CASSADPLSHSSYEQYF. The DNA for the CDR3 is TGTGCCAGCAGCGCCGATCCCCTTAGTCATAGCTCCTACGAGCAGTACTTC.

As to this clone: No conserved phenylalanine or tryptophan is present at the end of the CDR3, so a read error is the likely explanation. This chain links TRBV6-6 with TRBJ2-7, with 7 positions matching TRBD1. Unmatched junction bases numbered 8, after V lost 6 bases and J lost 0 bases. This CDR3 comprises 15 residues. Germline CDR1 MNHNY, CDR2 SVGAGI (reference sequence). The CDR3 DNA reads as TGTGCCAGCAGCTCGGGACAGACCGTCTCCTACGAGCAGTACCTC. This sequence encodes CASSSGQTVSYEQYL.

This chain uses TRBV11-2 with TRBJ2-1; 8 nucleotides match TRBD1. The CDR3 covers 13 residues. V lost 5 bases and J lost 6; bases outside the gene matches: 3. CDR1 and CDR2 from the germline V gene are SGHAT and FQNNGV. The DNA of the CDR3 is TGTGCCAGCAGCCCCAGGGGGCCCAATGAGCAGTTCTTC. Its protein product is CASSPRGPNEQFF. The variable domain in full, with the rest retrieved from reference TRBV11-2 and TRBJ2-1, is EAGVAQSPRYKIIEKRQSVAFWCNPISGHATLYWYQQILGQGPKLLIQFQNNGVVDDSQLPKDRFSAERLKGVDSTLKIQPAKLEDSAVYLCASSPRGPNEQFFGPGTRLTVL.

The chain is built from TRBV7-3 and TRBJ1-6; the match to TRBD1 covers 9 bases. CDR1 is SGHTA and CDR2 is FQGTGA in the germline V gene. The CDR3 extends over 13 amino acids. V shed 3 bases, J shed 10 bases, and the junction held 1 base outside the gene matches. The CDR3 DNA is TGTGCCAGCAGCTTGACAGGGGGGTCACCCCTCCACTTT. Its translation: CASSLTGGSPLHF.

The gene calls are TRBV28 and TRBJ1-1, with 7 bases that match TRBD1. Germline loops: CDR1 MDHEN, CDR2 SYDVKM. The CDR3 extends over 14 amino acids. The V and J ends lost 9 bases and 4 bases, in that order; junction bases with no gene match: 11. The CDR3 sequence: CASTTGPPSTEAFF. CDR3 nucleotides: TGTGCCAGTACGACAGGGCCGCCTTCCACTGAAGCTTTCTTT. Looking up the rest from reference TRBV28 and TRBJ1-1 gives the full variable domain: DVKVTQSSRYLVKRTGEKVFLECVQDMDHENMFWYRQDPGLGLRLIYFSYDVKMKEKGDIPEGYSVSREKKERFSLILESASTNQTSMYLCASTTGPPSTEAFFGQGTRLTVV.

This sequence joins TRBV9 and TRBJ2-3; D gene unclear. Trimming pared 0 bases from V and 1 base from J, leaving 9 bases between. The CDR3 has 15 amino acids. Per the germline V gene, CDR1 is SGDLS and CDR2 is YYNGEE. The CDR3 nucleotides are TGTGCCAGCAGCGTAGTCGGGTGGGGCACAGATACGCAGTATTTT. It encodes CASSVVGWGTDTQYF.